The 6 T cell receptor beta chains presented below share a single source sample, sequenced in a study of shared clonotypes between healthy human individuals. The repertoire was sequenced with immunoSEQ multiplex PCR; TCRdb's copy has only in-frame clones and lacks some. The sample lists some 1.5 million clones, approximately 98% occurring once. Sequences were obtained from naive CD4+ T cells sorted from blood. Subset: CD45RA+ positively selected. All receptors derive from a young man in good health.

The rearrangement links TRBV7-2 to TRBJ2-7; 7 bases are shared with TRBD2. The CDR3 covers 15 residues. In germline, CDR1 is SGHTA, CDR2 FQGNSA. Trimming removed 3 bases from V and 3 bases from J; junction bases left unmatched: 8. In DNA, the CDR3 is TGTGCCAGCAGCTTTACGGGGGGATCGGGCTACGAGCAGTACTTC. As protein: CASSFTGGSGYEQYF.

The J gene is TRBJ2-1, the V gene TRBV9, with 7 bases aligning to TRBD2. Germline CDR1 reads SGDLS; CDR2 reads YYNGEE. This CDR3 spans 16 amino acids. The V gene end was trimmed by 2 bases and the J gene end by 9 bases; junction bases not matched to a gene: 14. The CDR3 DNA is TGTGCCAGCAGCGTCGCTTACCGCGGGAGTTTGAGTGAGCAGTTCTTC. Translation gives CASSVAYRGSLSEQFF. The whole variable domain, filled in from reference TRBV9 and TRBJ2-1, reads DSGVTQTPKHLITATGQRVTLRCSPRSGDLSVYWYQQSLDQGLQFLIQYYNGEERAKGNILERFSAQQFPDLHSELNLSSLELGDSALYFCASSVAYRGSLSEQFFGPGTRLTVL.

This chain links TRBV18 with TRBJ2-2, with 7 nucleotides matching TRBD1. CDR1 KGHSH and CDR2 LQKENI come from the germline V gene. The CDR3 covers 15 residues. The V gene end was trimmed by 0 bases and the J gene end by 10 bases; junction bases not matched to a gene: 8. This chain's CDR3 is CASSPPGGKREELFF. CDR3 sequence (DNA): TGTGCCAGCTCACCACCAGGGGGCAAACGGGAGGAGCTGTTTTTT.

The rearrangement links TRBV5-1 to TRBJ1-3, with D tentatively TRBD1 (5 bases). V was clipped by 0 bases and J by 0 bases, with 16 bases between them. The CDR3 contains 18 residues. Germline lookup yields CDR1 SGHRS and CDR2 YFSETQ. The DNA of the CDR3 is TGCGCCAGCAGCTTGGGTCTGATGCGGGGGACCTCTGGAAACACCATATATTTT. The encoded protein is CASSLGLMRGTSGNTIYF. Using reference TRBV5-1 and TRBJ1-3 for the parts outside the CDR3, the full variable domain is KAGVTQTPRYLIKTRGQQVTLSCSPISGHRSVSWYQQTPGQGLQFLFEYFSETQRNKGNFPGRFSGRQFSNSRSEMNVSTLELGDSALYLCASSLGLMRGTSGNTIYFGEGSWLTVV.

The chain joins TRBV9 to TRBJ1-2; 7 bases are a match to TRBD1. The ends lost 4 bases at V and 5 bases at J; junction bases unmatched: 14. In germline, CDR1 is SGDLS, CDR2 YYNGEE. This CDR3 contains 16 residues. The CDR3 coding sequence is TGTGCCAGCAGCTTCCGACAGGGTGCACTCCCTTATGGCTACACCTTC. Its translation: CASSFRQGALPYGYTF.

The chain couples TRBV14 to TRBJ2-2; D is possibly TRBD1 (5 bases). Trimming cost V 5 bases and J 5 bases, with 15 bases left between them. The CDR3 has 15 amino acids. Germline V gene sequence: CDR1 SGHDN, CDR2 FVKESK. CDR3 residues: CASSEDKGRTGELFF. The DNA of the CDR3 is TGTGCCAGCAGCGAGGACAAGGGTAGGACCGGGGAGCTGTTTTTT.